The 13 T cell receptor beta chains below all came from one sample that was sequenced in a study of blood T cell repertoires in COVID-19. Assay: immunoSEQ multiplex PCR; the TCRdb copy retains only in-frame clones and omits some. The sample lists roughly 140,000 clones, under 85% occurring once. The sequenced sample was peripheral blood. The source of these receptors is a woman at least 80 years old with acute or convalescent COVID-19.

This CDR3 reads CASSRWTGSQETQYF. As DNA, the CDR3 is TGTGCCAGCAGCCGTTGGACAGGCTCTCAAGAGACCCAGTACTTC. The gene calls are TRBV5-6 and TRBJ2-5, with 7 bases that match TRBD1. The CDR3 loop spans 15 amino acids. V was clipped by 4 bases and J by 2 bases; unmatched bases: 8. Per germline, CDR1 SGHDT and CDR2 YYEEEE.

The rearrangement links TRBV29-1 to TRBJ2-1, with 8 bases fitting TRBD1. The germline gives CDR1 SQVTM, CDR2 ANQGSEA. The CDR3 loop spans 15 amino acids. The ends lost 6 bases at V and 0 bases at J; junction bases unmatched: 7. The CDR3 DNA is TGCAGCGTAGACAGGGGTCTCACCTCCTACAATGAGCAGTTCTTC. Its translation is CSVDRGLTSYNEQFF.

The rearrangement joins TRBV10-3 to TRBJ1-1; the match to TRBD1 covers 8 bases. The CDR3 runs to 13 residues. The junction had 7 bases not matched to a gene; V was cut back by 8 bases and J by 5 bases. Looked up from germline, CDR1 is ENHRY and CDR2 is SYGVKD. The CDR3 spells CAISTGGVTEAFF. The CDR3 nucleotides are TGTGCCATCTCTACAGGGGGTGTGACTGAAGCTTTCTTT.

The V gene is TRBV6-5, the J gene TRBJ1-2; D gene unclear. The V and J ends lost 11 bases and 4 bases respectively, with 14 bases between them. This CDR3 is built from 12 residues. Per germline, CDR1 MNHEY and CDR2 SVGAGI. CDR3: CAAAAASYGYTF. The DNA of the CDR3 is TGTGCCGCGGCGGCAGCAAGCTATGGCTACACCTTC.

The chain combines TRBV13 with TRBJ2-7, with 8 nucleotides matching TRBD2. The germline V gene has CDR1 PRHDT and CDR2 FYEKMQ (reference sequence). The CDR3 spans 15 residues. Unmatched junction bases numbered 8, after V lost 5 bases and J lost 2 bases. The CDR3 protein is CASSQRVAGTYEQYF. The CDR3 region has the DNA TGTGCCAGCAGCCAACGGGTAGCGGGGACCTACGAGCAGTACTTC.

CDR3 bases: TGTGCCAGCAGTTACTCGGTCCGGGGGAGCTCCTACGAGCAGTACTTC. Residues: CASSYSVRGSSYEQYF. The chain is built from TRBV6-5 and TRBJ2-7; D is possibly TRBD2 (6 bases). The CDR3 runs to 16 residues. Trimming removed 0 bases at V and 0 bases at J, with 12 bases between. Germline V lookup: CDR1 MNHEY, CDR2 SVGAGI.

The chain links TRBV4-1 to TRBJ2-3, with 11 positions matching TRBD1. After removal of 1 base from V and 6 bases from J, the junction contained 6 bases not matched to a gene. This CDR3 region has 16 residues. Per the germline V gene, CDR1 is MGHRA and CDR2 is YSYEKL. CDR3 sequence (DNA): TGCGCCAGCAGCCAAGGGGACAGGGGGGTCATCGATACGCAGTATTTT. Residues: CASSQGDRGVIDTQYF.

The CDR3 loop reads CASSPTSGSGNEQFF. The DNA of the CDR3 is TGTGCCAGCAGCCCGACTAGCGGGAGCGGCAATGAGCAGTTCTTC. The chain recombines TRBV7-9 with TRBJ2-1, with 12 bases aligning to TRBD2. Germline V CDR1 and CDR2: SEHNR, FQNEAQ (reference sequence). Losses at the gene ends were 5 bases for V and 6 bases for J; bases not matched to a gene: 5. This CDR3 contains 15 residues.

The rearrangement links TRBV3-1 (or the pseudogene TRBV3-2) to TRBJ2-7; perhaps TRBD2 as D (5 bases). The CDR3 is made up of 16 amino acids. Germline CDR1 and CDR2: LGHDT and YNNKEL (reference sequence). V shed 2 bases and J shed 0 bases, with 14 bases lying between them. Here the CDR3 reads CASSQTGISNSYEQYF. DNA of the CDR3: TGTGCCAGCAGCCAAACCGGGATAAGTAACTCCTACGAGCAGTACTTC.

The chain uses TRBV5-8 and TRBJ2-3, with TRBD1 matching over 7 bases. Germline CDR1 and CDR2: SGHTS and YDEGEE. Germline trimming cut 4 bases from V and 1 base from J; bases unmatched to any gene: 9. The CDR3 has 16 amino acids. The DNA of the CDR3 is TGTGCCAGCAGCCTAGGGGGCGATCAAGGCACAGATACGCAGTATTTT. Residues: CASSLGGDQGTDTQYF.

The chain combines TRBV19 with TRBJ2-3, with 12 bases fitting TRBD2. V trimming: 0 bases; J trimming: 5 bases; junction bases outside the gene matches: 3. Looked up from germline, CDR1 is LNHDA and CDR2 is SQIVND (reference sequence). The CDR3 length is 16 residues. CDR3 in DNA: TGTGCCAGTAGTATAGATCGACTAGCGGGAGAAGATACGCAGTATTTT. Amino acids: CASSIDRLAGEDTQYF.

The gene calls are TRBV5-1 and TRBJ1-6; possible D gene TRBD1, 5 bases. With 0 bases removed from V and 8 bases from J, the gap between germline ends came to 12 bases. Looked up from germline, CDR1 is SGHRS and CDR2 is YFSETQ. There are 15 residues in the CDR3. In nucleotides, the CDR3 is TGCGCCAGCAGCTTGGCCAGGGCCTCGGATTCACCCCTCCACTTT. Its protein product is CASSLARASDSPLHF.

The J gene is TRBJ2-5, the V gene TRBV2, with D possibly TRBD2 on 6 matching bases. V lost 4 bases, J lost 4 bases, and 16 bases lay in between. CDR3 size: 15 residues. Germline assignment: CDR1 SNHLY and CDR2 FYNNEI. For the CDR3, the DNA is TGTGCCAGCAGTGTTTCCGGGAGCCCCCGAGAGACCCAGTACTTC. It specifies CASSVSGSPRETQYF.